This T cell receptor beta chain appears in the sequencing data of a study of shared clonotypes between healthy human individuals. General study findings and limits: Estimated clonotype richness was generally higher in naive than memory subsets. Non-shared clonotypes showed lower generation probabilities than clonotypes common to all four donors. Deeper or shallower sequencing was expected to change how clonotypes are shared among donors.

This CDR3 region has 14 residues. V was pared by 7 bases and J by 1 base, with 5 bases of the junction left unmatched. The germline gives CDR1 MDHEN, CDR2 SYDVKM. Sequenced by immunoSEQ multiplex PCR; TCRdb stores in-frame clones only, minus some. The sample shows under 650,000 clones, 90% to 96% of them seen only once. For this clone: The antigen is not known.

The gene calls are TRBV28 and TRBJ2-3, with 7 positions matching TRBD1. Material for sequencing was naive CD4+ T cells sorted from blood. The subset: CD45RA+ positively selected. This TCR was sampled from a woman in her twenties or thirties in good health. This CDR3 reads CASKRQGGTDTQYF. As DNA, the CDR3 is TGTGCCAGCAAACGACAGGGTGGCACAGATACGCAGTATTTT.